This T cell receptor (beta chain) was identified during a study of T cells in Graves' hyperthyroidism and ophthalmopathy (dated by TCRdb to about 2019). For the wider study: Peripheral blood samples were taken at initial diagnosis, before any treatment was given. After sampling, hyperthyroidism patients received methimazole starting at 30 mg daily, and ophthalmopathy patients received high-dose intravenous methylprednisolone. Prospective prediction of ophthalmopathy was tested in an independent validation cohort consisting of roughly 19 hyperthyroidism patients and 17 patients who later progressed to ophthalmopathy. The 75 to 100 discovery patients were randomly divided into training and test sets at a 7:3 ratio. To identify TCR V-J signatures that set the groups apart, the researchers used a discovery cohort of 100 patients, made up of 40 to 45 with Graves' ophthalmopathy and about 59 with stable Graves' hyperthyroidism. TCR Vbeta CDR3 sequencing of around 130 peripheral blood samples (about 45 ophthalmopathy, about 80 hyperthyroidism and roughly 17 progressor patients) is reported in the paper. In about six Graves' hyperthyroidism patients, the study also compared T-cell repertoires from thyroid tissue with T-cell repertoires from blood.

From its cysteine to its phenylalanine, the CDR3 spans 14 amino acids. Only the CDR3 region is kept as DNA, spanning 42 bases read in frame from base 1. V is reduced by 4 bases and J by 5 bases, leaving a spacing of 12 bases between them. The germline V gene (reference sequence) sets CDR1 to LNHDA and CDR2 to SQIVND. A patient counted as having stable Graves' hyperthyroidism if no progression to ophthalmopathy occurred over 18 months of follow-up. The hyperthyroidism patients were between 18 and 65 years old and newly diagnosed, with a disease duration of less than 2 months. Any patient with an uncontrolled infection, another autoimmune disease, pregnancy or lactation was excluded. Diagnoses relied on clinical symptoms, serum thyroxine and TRAb, thyroid ultrasound and orbital computed tomography. PBMCs were isolated from approximately 10 ml of fresh peripheral blood by Ficoll-Paque density gradient centrifugation. Total RNA was extracted using Trizol reagent, and RNA quality was assessed on an Agilent 2100 Bioanalyzer.

Comment on this clonotype: Its antigen specificity is not known. One base away there is no much larger clone; base qualities are not given.

TCR beta CDR3 regions were amplified from RNA transcripts. The TCR CDR3 was subjected to a first round of RT-PCR using the HTBI primer set and the Qiagen OneStep RT-PCR kit. A second multiplex PCR round built the libraries, followed by size selection and purification. Sequencing of the libraries was done on an Illumina HiSeq2000 using paired-end 100 bp reads. The paper's data handling went like this. SOAPnuke was used to process the raw data, removing reads that contained adapters or uncalled bases, had a mean Phred below 15, or lacked an exact match to the constant primer or identifier. COPE v1.2.5 was used to merge high-quality paired reads, and clonotypes were defined as unique nucleotide sequences. MiTCR v1.1 was used to align the clonotypes against IMGT TRBV, TRBD and TRBJ reference segments. Only V-J combinations with frequency above 0.0001, covering approximately 99% of repertoires, were analysed. A TCS score was defined as the ratio of F50 (clonal expansion) to E x V (chaos), with BLOSUM62-based TCRdist applied between CDR3 peptides within each V-J. Welch's t-statistics and random forest reduced roughly 540 V-J features to 10 to 15, which were used in a naive Bayes classifier (R e1071). TCRdb reprocessing: public reads trimmed at Q25 with fastp, clones called with MiXCR, in-frame beta chains kept. Here each entry gathers all rows of one CDR3 protein and keeps the most common genes and DNA. These V and J calls derive from TCRdb rather than the authors' analysis. Here the sample has about 400,000 distinct CDR3 sequences; approximately 14% occur a single time. The ten largest clones take up 5% to 6% of the sample.

Summary of the overall study and its limitations: In validation, the model predicted progression to ophthalmopathy a median of about 6.8 months before onset, with roughly 68% sensitivity and about 72% specificity. A 13 V-J signature model separated ophthalmopathy from stable hyperthyroidism, with roughly 88% sensitivity and roughly 82% specificity in cross-validation and 80%/75% in testing. Most expanded thyroid clonotypes (frequency above 0.001) were also detected in blood, suggesting blood repertoires may reflect thyroid immune responses. No statistical method was used to set the sample size in advance, and investigators knew the group allocation.

The source material was blood. This TCR came from a woman aged 18 to 35 with Graves' hyperthyroidism. This chain joins TRBV19 to TRBJ2-1; the D region may be TRBD1 or TRBD2, each matching 5 bases equally. The nucleotides read TGTGCCAGTAGTACGTCGGGACGCCACAATGAGCAGTTCTTC. The encoded protein is CASSTSGRHNEQFF.